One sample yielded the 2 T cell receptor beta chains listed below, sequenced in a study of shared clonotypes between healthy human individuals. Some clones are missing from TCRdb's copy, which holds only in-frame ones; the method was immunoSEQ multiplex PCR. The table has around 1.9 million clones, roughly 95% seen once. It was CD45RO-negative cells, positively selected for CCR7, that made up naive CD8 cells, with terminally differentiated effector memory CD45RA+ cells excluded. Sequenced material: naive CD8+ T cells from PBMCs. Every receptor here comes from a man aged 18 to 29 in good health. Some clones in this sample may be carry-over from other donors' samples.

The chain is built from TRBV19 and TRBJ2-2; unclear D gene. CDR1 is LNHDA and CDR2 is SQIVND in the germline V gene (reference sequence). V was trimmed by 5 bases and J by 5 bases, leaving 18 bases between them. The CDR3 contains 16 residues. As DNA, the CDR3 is TGTGCCAGTAGTTCCCACTATGTTGGGCGTACCGGGGAGCTGTTTTTT. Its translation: CASSSHYVGRTGELFF.

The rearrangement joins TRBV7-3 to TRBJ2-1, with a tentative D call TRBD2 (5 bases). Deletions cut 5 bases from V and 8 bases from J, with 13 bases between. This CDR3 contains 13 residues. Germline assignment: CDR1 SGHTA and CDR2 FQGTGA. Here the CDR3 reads CASSPEVRDEQFF. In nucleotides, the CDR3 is TGTGCCAGCAGCCCTGAGGTGAGGGATGAGCAGTTCTTC.